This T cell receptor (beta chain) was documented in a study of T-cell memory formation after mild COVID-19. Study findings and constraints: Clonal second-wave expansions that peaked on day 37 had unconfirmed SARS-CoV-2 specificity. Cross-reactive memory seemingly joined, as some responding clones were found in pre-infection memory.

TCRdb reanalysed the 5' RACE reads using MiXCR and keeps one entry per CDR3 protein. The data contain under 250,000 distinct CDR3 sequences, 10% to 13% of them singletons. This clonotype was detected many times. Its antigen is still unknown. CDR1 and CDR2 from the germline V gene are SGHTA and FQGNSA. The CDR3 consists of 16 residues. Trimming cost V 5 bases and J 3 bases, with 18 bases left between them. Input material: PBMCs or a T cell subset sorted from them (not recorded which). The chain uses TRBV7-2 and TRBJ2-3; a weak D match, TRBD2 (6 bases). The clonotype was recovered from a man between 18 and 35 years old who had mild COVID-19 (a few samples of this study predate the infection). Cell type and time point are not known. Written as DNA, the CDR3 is TGTGCCAGCAGCCCTCGAGGGAAGGGGAGGACAGATACGCAGTATTTT. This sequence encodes CASSPRGKGRTDTQYF.